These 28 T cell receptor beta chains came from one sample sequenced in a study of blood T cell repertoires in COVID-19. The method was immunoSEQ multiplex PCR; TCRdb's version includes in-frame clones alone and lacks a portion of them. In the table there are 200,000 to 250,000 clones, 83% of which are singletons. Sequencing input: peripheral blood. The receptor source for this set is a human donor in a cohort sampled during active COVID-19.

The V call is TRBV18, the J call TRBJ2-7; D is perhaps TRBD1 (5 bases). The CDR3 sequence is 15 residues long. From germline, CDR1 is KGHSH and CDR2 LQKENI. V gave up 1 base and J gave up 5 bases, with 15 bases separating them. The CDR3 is CASSPRQGKRHEQYF. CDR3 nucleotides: TGTGCCAGCTCACCACGGCAGGGTAAGCGCCACGAGCAGTACTTC.

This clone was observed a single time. The CDR3 sequence: CSASPPTSRGQFF. The CDR3 DNA reads TGCAGTGCTAGTCCCCCGACTAGTCGGGGGCAGTTCTTC. The chain has TRBV20-1 and TRBJ2-1; D may be TRBD2 (6 bases). Trimming stripped 3 bases from V and 12 bases from J, with 18 bases between. This CDR3 spans 13 amino acids. Germline CDR1 and CDR2: DFQATT and SNEGSKA (reference sequence).

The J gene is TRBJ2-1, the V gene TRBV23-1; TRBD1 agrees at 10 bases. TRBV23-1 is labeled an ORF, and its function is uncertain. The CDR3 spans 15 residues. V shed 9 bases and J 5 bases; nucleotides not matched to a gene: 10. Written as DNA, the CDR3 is TGCGCCAGTACCGGGACAGGGGCTCTAAACAATGAGCAGTTCTTC. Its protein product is CASTGTGALNNEQFF.

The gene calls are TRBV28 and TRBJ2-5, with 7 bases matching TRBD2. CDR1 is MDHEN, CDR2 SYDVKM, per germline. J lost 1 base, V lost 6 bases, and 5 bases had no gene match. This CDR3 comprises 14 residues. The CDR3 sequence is CASSLREPQETQYF. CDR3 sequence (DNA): TGTGCCAGCAGCCTGCGGGAGCCCCAAGAGACCCAGTACTTC. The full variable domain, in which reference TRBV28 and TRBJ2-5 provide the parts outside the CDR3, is DVKVTQSSRYLVKRTGEKVFLECVQDMDHENMFWYRQDPGLGLRLIYFSYDVKMKEKGDIPEGYSVSREKKERFSLILESASTNQTSMYLCASSLREPQETQYFGPGTRLLVL.

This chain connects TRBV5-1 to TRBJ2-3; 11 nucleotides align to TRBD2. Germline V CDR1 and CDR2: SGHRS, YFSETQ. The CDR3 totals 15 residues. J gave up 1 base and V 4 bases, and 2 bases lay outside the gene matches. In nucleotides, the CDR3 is TGCGCCAGCAGCGTTAGCGGGGGGGGCACAGATACGCAGTATTTT. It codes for CASSVSGGGTDTQYF.

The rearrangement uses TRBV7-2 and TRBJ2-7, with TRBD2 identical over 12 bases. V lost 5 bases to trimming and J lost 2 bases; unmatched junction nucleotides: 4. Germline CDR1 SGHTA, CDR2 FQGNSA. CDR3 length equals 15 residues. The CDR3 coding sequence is TGTGCCAGCAGCCCTAGCGGGGGGGACCCCTACGAGCAGTACTTC. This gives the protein CASSPSGGDPYEQYF.

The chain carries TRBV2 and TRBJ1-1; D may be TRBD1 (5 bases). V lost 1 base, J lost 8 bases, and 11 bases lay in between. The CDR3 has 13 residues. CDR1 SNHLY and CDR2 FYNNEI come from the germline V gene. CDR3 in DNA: TGTGCCAGCAGTGAAGGTTGGGCAGGGGAAGCTTTCTTT. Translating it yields CASSEGWAGEAFF.

Here the CDR3 DNA reads TGTGCCAGCAGTGAAAGGGAGTCCACTGAAGCTTTCTTT. Protein product: CASSERESTEAFF. The rearrangement uses TRBV6-1 and TRBJ1-1; D gene ambiguous. Germline assignment: CDR1 MNHNS and CDR2 SASEGT. This CDR3 region has 13 residues. Trimming pared 2 bases from V and 4 bases from J, leaving 8 bases between.

For the CDR3, the DNA is TGTGCCAGCAGCCAAGGGGTAGGACGTGAAAAACTGTTTTTT. Translated, it gives CASSQGVGREKLFF. This sequence joins TRBV6-5 and TRBJ1-4; D possibly corresponds to TRBD1 (5 bases). V was shortened by 6 bases and J by 7 bases, with 15 bases between the two germline ends. The CDR3 has 14 residues. In germline, CDR1 is MNHEY, CDR2 SVGAGI.

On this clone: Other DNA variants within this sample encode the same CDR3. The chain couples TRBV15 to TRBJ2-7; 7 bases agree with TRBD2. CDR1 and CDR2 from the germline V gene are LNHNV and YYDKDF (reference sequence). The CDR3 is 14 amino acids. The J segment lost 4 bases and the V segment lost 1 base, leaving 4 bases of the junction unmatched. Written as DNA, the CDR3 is TGTGCCACCAGCAGAGTGGCGGGGGTGTACGAGCAGTACTTC. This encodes CATSRVAGVYEQYF. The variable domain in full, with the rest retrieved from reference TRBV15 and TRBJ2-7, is DAMVIQNPRYQVTQFGKPVTLSCSQTLNHNVMYWYQQKSSQAPKLLFHYYDKDFNNEADTPDNFQSRRPNTSFCFLDIRSPGLGDTAMYLCATSRVAGVYEQYFGPGTRLTVT.

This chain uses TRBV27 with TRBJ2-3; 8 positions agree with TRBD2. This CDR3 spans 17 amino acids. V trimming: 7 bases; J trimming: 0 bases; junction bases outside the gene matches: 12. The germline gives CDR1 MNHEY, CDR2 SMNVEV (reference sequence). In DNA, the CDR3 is TGTGCCAGCATTCATCCCGGGACTAGTTCTAGCACAGATACGCAGTATTTT. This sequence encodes CASIHPGTSSSTDTQYF.

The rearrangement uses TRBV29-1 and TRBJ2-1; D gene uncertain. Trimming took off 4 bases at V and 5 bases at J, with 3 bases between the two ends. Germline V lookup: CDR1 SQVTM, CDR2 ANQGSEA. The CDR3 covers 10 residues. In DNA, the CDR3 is TGCAGCGTTGCCGACAATGAGCAGTTCTTC. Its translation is CSVADNEQFF.

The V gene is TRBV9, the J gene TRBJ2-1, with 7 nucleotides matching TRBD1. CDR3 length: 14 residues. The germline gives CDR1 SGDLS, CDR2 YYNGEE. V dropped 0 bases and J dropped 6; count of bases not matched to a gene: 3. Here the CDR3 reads CASSVVSGGNEQFF. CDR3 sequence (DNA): TGTGCCAGCAGCGTAGTGTCAGGGGGCAATGAGCAGTTCTTC.

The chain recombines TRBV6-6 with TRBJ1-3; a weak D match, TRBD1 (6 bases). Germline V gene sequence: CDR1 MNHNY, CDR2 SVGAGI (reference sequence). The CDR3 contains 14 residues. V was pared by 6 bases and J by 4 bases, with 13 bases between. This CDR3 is CASSLQGAGNTIYF. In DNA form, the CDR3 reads TGTGCCAGCAGCCTACAGGGTGCAGGAAACACCATATATTTT.

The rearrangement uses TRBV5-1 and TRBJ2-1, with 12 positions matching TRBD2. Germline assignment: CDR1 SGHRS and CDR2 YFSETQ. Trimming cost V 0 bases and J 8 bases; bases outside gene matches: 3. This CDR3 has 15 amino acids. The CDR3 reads CASSLASGGAYEQFF. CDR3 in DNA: TGCGCCAGCAGCTTGGCTAGCGGGGGGGCCTATGAGCAGTTCTTC.

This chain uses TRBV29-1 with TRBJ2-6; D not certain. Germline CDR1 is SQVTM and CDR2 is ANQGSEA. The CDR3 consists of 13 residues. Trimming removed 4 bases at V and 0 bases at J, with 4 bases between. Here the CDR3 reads CSVGNSGANVLTF. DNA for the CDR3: TGCAGCGTTGGTAACTCTGGGGCCAACGTCCTGACTTTC.

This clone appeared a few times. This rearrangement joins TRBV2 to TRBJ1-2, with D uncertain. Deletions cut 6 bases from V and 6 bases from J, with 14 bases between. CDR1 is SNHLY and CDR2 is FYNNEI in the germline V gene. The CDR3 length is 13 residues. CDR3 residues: CASSKHVRDGYTF. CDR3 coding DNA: TGTGCCAGCAGCAAGCATGTTCGGGATGGCTACACCTTC.

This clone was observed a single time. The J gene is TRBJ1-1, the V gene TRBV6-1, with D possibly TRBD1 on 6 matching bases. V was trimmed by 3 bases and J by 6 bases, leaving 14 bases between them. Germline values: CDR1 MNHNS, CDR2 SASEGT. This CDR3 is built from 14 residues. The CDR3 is CASSEGTGRAEAFF. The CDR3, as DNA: TGTGCCAGCAGTGAGGGCACAGGGAGGGCTGAAGCTTTCTTT.

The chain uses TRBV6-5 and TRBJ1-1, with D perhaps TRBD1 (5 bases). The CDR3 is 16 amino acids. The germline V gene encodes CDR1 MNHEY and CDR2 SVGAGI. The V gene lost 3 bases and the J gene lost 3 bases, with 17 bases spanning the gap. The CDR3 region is CASSYINRGRYTEAFF. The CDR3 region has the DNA TGTGCCAGCAGTTATATTAATCGGGGGAGGTACACTGAAGCTTTCTTT.

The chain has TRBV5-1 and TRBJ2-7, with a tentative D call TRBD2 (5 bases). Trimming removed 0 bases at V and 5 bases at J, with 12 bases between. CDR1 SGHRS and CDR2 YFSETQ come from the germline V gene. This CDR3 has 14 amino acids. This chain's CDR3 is CASSLAHAGNEQYF. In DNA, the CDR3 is TGCGCCAGCAGCTTGGCCCATGCGGGCAACGAGCAGTACTTC.

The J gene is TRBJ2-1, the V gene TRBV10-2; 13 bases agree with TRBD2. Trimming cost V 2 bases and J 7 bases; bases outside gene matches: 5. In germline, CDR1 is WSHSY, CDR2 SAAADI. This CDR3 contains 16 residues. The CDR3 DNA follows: TGCGCCAGCAGTGAGACCGGGACTAGCGGGAAAAATGAGCAGTTCTTC. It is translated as CASSETGTSGKNEQFF.

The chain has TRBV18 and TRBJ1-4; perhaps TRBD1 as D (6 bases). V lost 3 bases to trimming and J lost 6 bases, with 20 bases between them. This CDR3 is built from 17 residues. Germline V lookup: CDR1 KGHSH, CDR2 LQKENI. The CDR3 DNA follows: TGTGCCAGCTCACCTGGTTACGTTCGGCAGGGGCATGAAAAACTGTTTTTT. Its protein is CASSPGYVRQGHEKLFF.

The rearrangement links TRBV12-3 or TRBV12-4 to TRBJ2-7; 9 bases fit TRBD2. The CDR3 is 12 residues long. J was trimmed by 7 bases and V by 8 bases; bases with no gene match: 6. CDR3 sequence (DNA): TGTGCCAGCGGTAGCGGGAGAGGAGAGCAGTACTTC. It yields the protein CASGSGRGEQYF.

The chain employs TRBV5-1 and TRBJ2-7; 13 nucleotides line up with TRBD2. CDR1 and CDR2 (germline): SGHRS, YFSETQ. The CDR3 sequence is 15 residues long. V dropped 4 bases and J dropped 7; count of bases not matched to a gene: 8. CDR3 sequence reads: CASSPGTSGVWEQYF. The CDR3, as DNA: TGCGCCAGCAGCCCCGGGACTAGCGGGGTCTGGGAGCAGTACTTC. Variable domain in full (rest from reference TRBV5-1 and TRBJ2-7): KAGVTQTPRYLIKTRGQQVTLSCSPISGHRSVSWYQQTPGQGLQFLFEYFSETQRNKGNFPGRFSGRQFSNSRSEMNVSTLELGDSALYLCASSPGTSGVWEQYFGPGTRLTVT.

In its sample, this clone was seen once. The CDR3 loop is CASSYSITDTQYF. The CDR3 region has the DNA TGTGCCAGCAGTTACTCCATCACAGATACGCAGTATTTT. The chain employs TRBV6-5 and TRBJ2-3; D is ambiguous. Trimming stripped 0 bases from V and 2 bases from J, with 3 bases between. Germline-derived CDR1 and CDR2 are MNHEY and SVGAGI. The CDR3 is 13 amino acids.

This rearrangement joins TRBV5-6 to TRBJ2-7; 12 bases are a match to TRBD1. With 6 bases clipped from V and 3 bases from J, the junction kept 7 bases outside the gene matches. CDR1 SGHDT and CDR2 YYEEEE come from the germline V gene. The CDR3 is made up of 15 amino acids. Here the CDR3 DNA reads TGTGCCAGCACCTCTGGGACAGGGGGCTTCTACGAGCAGTACTTC. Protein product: CASTSGTGGFYEQYF.

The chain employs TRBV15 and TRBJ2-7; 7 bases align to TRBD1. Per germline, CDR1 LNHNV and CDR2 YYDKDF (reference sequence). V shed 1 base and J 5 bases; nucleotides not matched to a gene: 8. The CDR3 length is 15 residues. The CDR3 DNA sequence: TGTGCCACCAGCAGAGCTAGGGGGCGCCAGGACGAGCAGTACTTC. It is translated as CATSRARGRQDEQYF. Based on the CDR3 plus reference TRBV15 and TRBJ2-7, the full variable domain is DAMVIQNPRYQVTQFGKPVTLSCSQTLNHNVMYWYQQKSSQAPKLLFHYYDKDFNNEADTPDNFQSRRPNTSFCFLDIRSPGLGDTAMYLCATSRARGRQDEQYFGPGTRLTVT.

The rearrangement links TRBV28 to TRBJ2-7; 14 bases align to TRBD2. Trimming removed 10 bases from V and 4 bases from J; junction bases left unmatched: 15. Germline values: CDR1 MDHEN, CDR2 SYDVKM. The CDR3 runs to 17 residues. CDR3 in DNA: TGTGCCACCCTCGGGACTAGCGGGAGAGTATATGGGTACGAGCAGTACTTC. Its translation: CATLGTSGRVYGYEQYF. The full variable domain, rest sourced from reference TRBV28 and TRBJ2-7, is DVKVTQSSRYLVKRTGEKVFLECVQDMDHENMFWYRQDPGLGLRLIYFSYDVKMKEKGDIPEGYSVSREKKERFSLILESASTNQTSMYLCATLGTSGRVYGYEQYFGPGTRLTVT.